This TCR beta chain was retrieved from a study of CD4 and CD8 cells across lung adenocarcinoma regions. Donors had localized lung adenocarcinoma, a non-small cell lung cancer. This clonotype came up a few times. TCRdb passed the PCR reads through MiXCR, listing each CDR3 protein once. The repertoire holds 7,500 to 8,500 distinct CDR3 sequences, with around half as singletons. V trimming: 5 bases; J trimming: 4 bases; junction bases outside the gene matches: 7. The germline gives CDR1 SGHVS, CDR2 FNYEAQ. The CDR3 has 14 residues. This clonotype was sampled from a female donor with lung adenocarcinoma. The CD4 and CD8 labels of this study may be unreliable. Sequencing was carried out using CD8+ T cells from the center of a lung tumor. The V and J genes are TRBV7-6 and TRBJ2-5; TRBD1 matches 7 bases. The CDR3 DNA follows: TGTGCCAGCAGCCCGACAGGGTTAGGAGAGACCCAGTACTTC. Translated: CASSPTGLGETQYF.